This T cell receptor (beta chain) was recorded in a study of shared clonotypes between healthy human individuals. Study results and caveats: Among donors, sharing of clonotypes was expected to be affected by sequencing depth.

With 0 bases removed from V and 3 bases from J, the gap between germline ends came to 6 bases. The V gene's germline CDR1 is SGHDT and CDR2 YYEEEE. The length of the CDR3 is 13 residues. Using immunoSEQ multiplex PCR, the repertoire was profiled, and TCRdb retains in-frame clones only, with some absent. The sample lists about half a million clones; 70% to 80% were seen once. For this clone: Its target is unknown.

Every donor, a Caucasian adult, lived in Nashville, Tennessee. V usage is TRBV5-6 and J usage is TRBJ1-2; D is unclear. The material sequenced was PBMCs. The source is a woman in her forties in good health. Some clones in this sample may be carry-over from other donors' samples. The CDR3 loop reads CASSLAADYGYTF. CDR3 sequence (DNA): TGTGCCAGCAGCTTGGCGGCGGACTATGGCTACACCTTC.